This note documents a single T cell receptor (beta chain) sequence. Its target is unknown. This CDR3 is built from 11 residues. The germline V gene encodes CDR1 SGHTA and CDR2 FQGNSA. V lost 4 bases and J lost 5, with 5 bases in between. Through a sample-barcoded 5' primer and a J-beta primer mix, a second PCR was run for about 6 to 12 cycles. A single record per CDR3 protein comes from TCRdb applying MiXCR to the 5' RACE reads. The table lists some 1,500,000 distinct CDR3 sequences, about 42% of them singletons. These data originate in a study of blood T cells in healthy people across ages. Study-level points and caveats: Measured against age, TCR beta diversity per million T cells decreased in a roughly linear manner.

The clonotype was recovered from a woman under 30 in good health. This chain connects TRBV7-2 to TRBJ2-5; no clear D. The sequencing sample was made of blood. CDR3 bases: TGTGCCAGCAGCTCTTACGAGACCCAGTACTTC. Translating it yields CASSSYETQYF.